Presented here are 10 T cell receptor beta chains from one specimen sequenced in a study of cytomegalovirus exposure and HLA in healthy donors. Clones were read by immunoSEQ multiplex PCR, and TCRdb kept only the in-frame ones, dropping some. The sample gives about 120,000 clones, about 85% of which show up once; 2.1% is in the top ten. The sequenced sample was PBMCs. The receptor set was obtained from a woman aged 30 to 39 in good health and CMV-seronegative.

The rearrangement links TRBV18 to TRBJ2-1, with TRBD2 identical over 8 bases. V gave up 3 bases and J gave up 5 bases; unmatched junction bases: 3. The CDR3 runs to 14 residues. The V gene's germline CDR1 is KGHSH and CDR2 LQKENI. CDR3 bases: TGTGCCAGCTCACCGAGCGGGGGCAACAATGAGCAGTTCTTC. It translates to CASSPSGGNNEQFF.

CDR3 sequence reads: CASTPGQGESPLHF. As DNA, the CDR3 is TGCGCCAGCACCCCGGGACAGGGGGAATCACCCCTCCACTTT. V usage is TRBV5-1 and J usage is TRBJ1-6; 11 bases fit TRBD1. V lost 6 bases to trimming and J lost 10 bases; unmatched junction nucleotides: 6. The germline CDR1 and CDR2 sequences are SGHRS and YFSETQ. This CDR3 is built from 14 residues.

The chain recombines TRBV7-2 with TRBJ2-3; D is unclear. V gave up 2 bases and J gave up 8 bases, with 11 bases separating them. The CDR3 length is 13 residues. In germline, CDR1 is SGHTA, CDR2 FQGNSA. The DNA for the CDR3 is TGTGCCAGCAGCTTATCTGCCCCGGTTACGCAGTATTTT. Amino acids: CASSLSAPVTQYF. Together with reference TRBV7-2 and TRBJ2-3, the CDR3 gives the full variable domain: GAGVSQSPSNKVTEKGKDVELRCDPISGHTALYWYRQSLGQGLEFLIYFQGNSAPDKSGLPSDRFSAERTGGSVSTLTIQRTQQEDSAVYLCASSLSAPVTQYFGPGTRLTVL.

V usage is TRBV7-8 and J usage is TRBJ2-1; 8 bases agree with TRBD2. Per the germline V gene, CDR1 is SGHVS and CDR2 is FQNEAQ. This CDR3 has 15 residues. V lost 1 base, J lost 6 bases, and 5 bases stayed unmatched. The CDR3, as DNA: TGTGCCAGCAGCTTAGTGGGCGGGGGGCCCAATGAGCAGTTCTTC. Translation gives CASSLVGGGPNEQFF.

This sequence joins TRBV2 and TRBJ1-2; 8 bases align to TRBD1. Per germline, CDR1 SNHLY and CDR2 FYNNEI. This CDR3 contains 14 residues. The V gene end was trimmed by 7 bases and the J gene end by 5 bases; junction bases not matched to a gene: 9. The DNA for the CDR3 is TGTGCCAGCAACAAACAGGGGGAGGGGTATGGCTACACCTTC. This encodes CASNKQGEGYGYTF.

The rearrangement links TRBV7-8 to TRBJ1-3, with D unresolved. The CDR3 length is 19 residues. CDR1 is SGHVS and CDR2 is FQNEAQ in the germline V gene. Trimming stripped 3 bases from V and 0 bases from J, with 21 bases between. The CDR3 protein is CASSLVGVGGLSSGNTIYF. CDR3 bases: TGTGCCAGCAGCTTGGTGGGCGTAGGCGGACTTTCCTCTGGAAACACCATATATTTT. Looking up the rest from reference TRBV7-8 and TRBJ1-3 gives the full variable domain: GAGVSQSPRYKVAKRGQDVALRCDPISGHVSLFWYQQALGQGPEFLTYFQNEAQLDKSGLPSDRFFAERPEGSVSTLKIQRTQQEDSAVYLCASSLVGVGGLSSGNTIYFGEGSWLTVV.

This chain links TRBV10-2 with TRBJ1-1; D gene uncertain. The CDR3 has 15 residues. V dropped 5 bases and J dropped 4 bases, with 17 bases sitting between them. Germline CDR1 and CDR2: WSHSY and SAAADI. The CDR3 is CASSSKPNGSTEAFF. The DNA of the CDR3 is TGCGCCAGCAGTTCCAAACCAAATGGGAGCACTGAAGCTTTCTTT.

The genes are TRBV6-5 and TRBJ2-2; D is undetermined. The CDR3 is made up of 13 amino acids. Trimming shortened V by 7 bases and J by 8 bases, and 14 bases separated the two germline ends. The germline V gene has CDR1 MNHEY and CDR2 SVGAGI. The CDR3 nucleotides read TGTGCCAGCACAACAAACCCTCGAGGGGAGCTGTTTTTT. Translating it yields CASTTNPRGELFF.

This sequence joins TRBV7-2 and TRBJ2-2, with a tentative D call TRBD2 (7 bases). The length of the CDR3 is 14 residues. CDR1 is SGHTA, CDR2 FQGNSA, per germline. Trimming removed 6 bases from V and 6 bases from J, with 14 bases in between. CDR3 protein: CASRETGRAGELFF. In DNA form, the CDR3 reads TGTGCCAGCAGGGAAACAGGGAGGGCCGGGGAGCTGTTTTTT.

This clone was found once. J is TRBJ2-1 and V is TRBV27; 16 bases agree with TRBD2. The germline gives CDR1 MNHEY, CDR2 SMNVEV (reference sequence). After removal of 0 bases from V and 13 bases from J, the junction contained 6 bases not matched to a gene. The CDR3 is 16 residues long. The DNA for the CDR3 is TGTGCCAGCAGTTTATCAGCGGGACTAGCGGGGGGGCTTCAGTTCTTC. The encoded protein is CASSLSAGLAGGLQFF.